The 3 T cell receptor beta chains given below trace back to one sample, sequenced in a study of radiation and T cells in renal cell carcinoma (dated by TCRdb to about 2020). Libraries were built with the immunoSEQ multiplex PCR assay. What TCRdb holds here is the immuneACCESS table cut down to in-frame rearrangements. Part of the clones is not present; checked against another copy, under half of the missing clones reflect an unresolved V gene, and the others are unexplained. The sample data list some 97,000 clones, and 80% to 90% of these were observed just once. Approximately 7.8% of the sample goes to the ten largest clones. The sample's time point, from its label and the paper: blood 4 weeks post-SBRT, at nephrectomy. The sample's treatment or condition label, decoded: 15 Gy SBRT to primary tumor, nephrectomy 4 weeks later. Sequencing used blood, obtained from a patient whose treatment included radiotherapy and nephrectomy. These receptors were collected from a man between 60 and 75 years old with renal cell carcinoma.

This chain connects TRBV4-2 to TRBJ2-3, with unresolved D. Germline loops: CDR1 LGHNA, CDR2 YNFKEQ. The CDR3 has 18 amino acids. V lost 0 bases to trimming and J lost 2 bases, with 18 bases between them. Written as DNA, the CDR3 is TGTGCCAGCAGCCAAGAGAACCGGGTCAAGATGAACACAGATACGCAGTATTTT. It specifies CASSQENRVKMNTDTQYF.

The chain joins TRBV7-2 to TRBJ2-1, with TRBD2 identical over 9 bases. The CDR3 totals 16 residues. CDR1 and CDR2 from the germline V gene are SGHTA and FQGNSA. V was clipped by 0 bases and J by 7 bases; unmatched bases: 7. As DNA, the CDR3 is TGTGCCAGCAGCTTAGCTGCGGGAGGGAGTATAAATGAGCAGTTCTTC. Encoded protein: CASSLAAGGSINEQFF.

The rearrangement joins TRBV28 to TRBJ1-5; 7 bases agree with TRBD1. The CDR3 covers 17 residues. The V and J ends lost 0 bases and 3 bases, in that order; junction bases with no gene match: 8. Germline V lookup: CDR1 MDHEN, CDR2 SYDVKM. CDR3 sequence reads: CASSLWGGDSLNQPQHF. The CDR3 nucleotides are TGTGCCAGCAGTTTATGGGGAGGGGACAGTCTCAATCAGCCCCAGCATTTT.